One sample yielded the 9 T cell receptor beta chains listed below, sequenced in a study of control samples from healthy donors and cancer patients. Profiled with immunoSEQ multiplex PCR; TCRdb holds only in-frame clones, not every one. The sample shows 150,000 to 200,000 clones, approximately 94% of them seen only once. The sample comprised blood. The receptor set was obtained from a woman under 30 in good health.

J is TRBJ1-2 and V is TRBV5-6; D perhaps matches TRBD1 (6 bases). CDR1 SGHDT and CDR2 YYEEEE come from the germline V gene. The CDR3 contains 15 residues. V was shortened by 5 bases and J by 3 bases, with 17 bases between the two germline ends. This CDR3 is CASSPTGQPHYGYTF. CDR3 nucleotides: TGTGCCAGCAGTCCCACCGGACAGCCCCACTATGGCTACACCTTC.

The V call is TRBV4-1, the J call TRBJ1-4; D remains unclear. The CDR3 loop spans 16 amino acids. V lost 4 bases, J lost 0 bases, and 12 bases lay in between. CDR1 is MGHRA and CDR2 is YSYEKL in the germline V gene. In DNA, the CDR3 is TGCGCCAGCAGCCGAGAAAACCGTGCAACTAATGAAAAACTGTTTTTT. This sequence encodes CASSRENRATNEKLFF.

The rearrangement uses TRBV29-1 and TRBJ1-2; D gene ambiguous. Germline CDR1 reads SQVTM; CDR2 reads ANQGSEA. V shed 7 bases and J shed 2 bases, with 8 bases lying between them. The CDR3 loop spans 11 amino acids. The CDR3 nucleotides read TGCAGCGCCGTAGGGAACTATGGCTACACCTTC. Amino acids: CSAVGNYGYTF.

This chain uses TRBV10-3 with TRBJ1-4; D unclear. V gave up 0 bases and J gave up 8 bases, with 19 bases separating them. CDR3 length: 17 residues. Germline CDR1 and CDR2: ENHRY and SYGVKD. The CDR3 sequence is CAISESRASLKGEKLFF. The DNA of the CDR3 is TGTGCCATCAGTGAGTCACGGGCCTCACTGAAGGGAGAAAAACTGTTTTTT.

V usage is TRBV7-2 and J usage is TRBJ1-6, with 7 nucleotides matching TRBD1. J was trimmed by 0 bases and V by 5 bases; bases with no gene match: 7. The CDR3 is made up of 17 amino acids. Looked up from germline, CDR1 is SGHTA and CDR2 is FQGNSA. In DNA, the CDR3 is TGTGCCAGCAGCCCGAAGGGACAGAGCTCCTATAATTCACCCCTCCACTTT. Its translation is CASSPKGQSSYNSPLHF.

The V call is TRBV27, the J call TRBJ1-2, with D tentatively TRBD1 (5 bases). From germline, CDR1 is MNHEY and CDR2 SMNVEV (reference sequence). The CDR3 sequence is 12 residues long. V gave up 2 bases and J gave up 7 bases, with 8 bases separating them. The CDR3 DNA sequence: TGTGCCAGCAGTTTAGCGGGGGTTGGCTACACCTTC. Translated: CASSLAGVGYTF.

The chain has TRBV4-1 and TRBJ2-1; D perhaps matches TRBD1 (5 bases). V shed 2 bases and J shed 8 bases, with 13 bases lying between them. There are 14 residues in the CDR3. Germline loops: CDR1 MGHRA, CDR2 YSYEKL. This chain's CDR3 is CASSQNYQGYEQFF. The CDR3 DNA follows: TGCGCCAGCAGCCAAAACTATCAGGGTTATGAGCAGTTCTTC.

This clone was picked up one time. The chain uses TRBV7-2 and TRBJ2-3; maybe TRBD2 (7 bases). The CDR3 spans 15 residues. Trimming cost V 7 bases and J 1 base, with 15 bases left between them. CDR1 SGHTA and CDR2 FQGNSA come from the germline V gene. The CDR3 reads CASTRGGRGTDTQYF. The CDR3 region has the DNA TGTGCCAGCACAAGGGGGGGCCGGGGCACAGATACGCAGTATTTT.

The chain couples TRBV2 to TRBJ2-1; D tentatively fits TRBD1 or TRBD2 (5 bases each). Germline V gene lookup returns CDR1 SNHLY and CDR2 FYNNEI. Deletions cut 8 bases from V and 7 bases from J, with 12 bases between. CDR3 length equals 12 residues. The CDR3 here is CASVEGPNEQFF. CDR3 in DNA: TGTGCCAGCGTCGAGGGACCTAATGAGCAGTTCTTC.